This passage covers 29 T cell receptor beta chains from one sample sequenced in a study of blood T cell repertoires in COVID-19. The table came from immunoSEQ multiplex PCR; TCRdb's copy has only in-frame clones and leaves some out. The sample contains about 200,000 clones, roughly 83% of which appear only once. What was sequenced was peripheral blood. Receptor source: a woman in her 40s with COVID-19, enrolled during active disease.

V gene TRBV19 combines with J gene TRBJ2-3, with 10 nucleotides matching TRBD2. Trimming took 5 bases from V and 0 from J; bases not matched to a gene: 5. This CDR3 spans 16 amino acids. Germline CDR1 LNHDA, CDR2 SQIVND (reference sequence). In DNA, the CDR3 is TGTGCCAGTAGTCCGAGCGGGGGGGCTAGCACAGATACGCAGTATTTT. Protein sequence: CASSPSGGASTDTQYF.

The V and J genes are TRBV4-3 and TRBJ2-3; a possible D gene is TRBD2 (5 bases). Trimming cost V 0 bases and J 4 bases, with 8 bases left between them. This CDR3 has 14 amino acids. The germline V gene encodes CDR1 LGHNA and CDR2 YSLEER. This CDR3 is CASSQDKAADTQYF. The DNA of the CDR3 is TGCGCCAGCAGCCAAGATAAAGCGGCAGATACGCAGTATTTT.

The chain uses TRBV7-9 and TRBJ1-4; D gene ambiguous. The germline V gene has CDR1 SEHNR and CDR2 FQNEAQ (reference sequence). This CDR3 contains 13 residues. Trimming took off 5 bases at V and 5 bases at J, with 9 bases between the two ends. This CDR3 reads CASSHSINEKLFF. In nucleotides, the CDR3 is TGTGCCAGCAGCCATTCTATAAATGAAAAACTGTTTTTT.

The rearrangement uses TRBV4-1 and TRBJ2-3, with 10 bases aligning to TRBD2. The length of the CDR3 is 16 residues. With V trimmed by 2 bases and J by 7 bases, 9 bases remained unmatched. Germline V lookup: CDR1 MGHRA, CDR2 YSYEKL. CDR3 DNA: TGCGCCAGCAGCCAACCACTAGCGGGGCGTCGGCATACGCAGTATTTT. It codes for CASSQPLAGRRHTQYF.

This clone has only a few counts. The rearrangement uses TRBV30 and TRBJ2-7; 12 bases line up with TRBD2. J lost 5 bases, V lost 5 bases, and 4 bases had no gene match. CDR3 length: 13 residues. The germline CDR1 and CDR2 sequences are GTSNPN and SVGIG (reference sequence). The CDR3 nucleotides read TGTGCCTGGCGACTAGCGGGAGCCCACGAGCAGTACTTC. Translating gives CAWRLAGAHEQYF.

The rearrangement joins TRBV3-1 (or the pseudogene TRBV3-2) to TRBJ2-5, with D possibly matching TRBD2 (6 bases). Trimming cost V 3 bases and J 5 bases, with 19 bases left between them. This CDR3 contains 16 residues. Germline V CDR1 and CDR2: LGHDT, YNNKEL (reference sequence). The CDR3 spells CASSHNRDSLGETQYF. In nucleotides, the CDR3 is TGTGCCAGCAGCCATAACCGGGACTCCTTAGGGGAGACCCAGTACTTC.

The gene calls are TRBV25-1 and TRBJ2-7; D may be TRBD1 (5 bases). V lost 4 bases and J lost 7, with 11 bases in between. The CDR3 is 12 residues long. Germline V gene data show CDR1 as MGHDK and CDR2 as SYGVNS. The CDR3 spells CASSVTSGEQYF. The CDR3 DNA reads as TGTGCCAGCAGTGTTACGTCAGGGGAGCAGTACTTC.

The J gene is TRBJ2-5, the V gene TRBV9; TRBD1 might be the D (6 bases). V lost 4 bases and J lost 1, with 11 bases in between. CDR3 size: 14 residues. Germline CDR1 and CDR2: SGDLS and YYNGEE. CDR3 DNA sequence: TGTGCCAGCAGCCCTGGGACAATCCAAGAGACCCAGTACTTC. Amino acid sequence: CASSPGTIQETQYF. Based on the CDR3 plus reference TRBV9 and TRBJ2-5, the full variable domain is DSGVTQTPKHLITATGQRVTLRCSPRSGDLSVYWYQQSLDQGLQFLIQYYNGEERAKGNILERFSAQQFPDLHSELNLSSLELGDSALYFCASSPGTIQETQYFGPGTRLLVL.

The V and J genes are TRBV11-2 and TRBJ1-1; no reliable D call. The V gene's germline CDR1 is SGHAT and CDR2 FQNNGV. V lost 1 base to trimming and J lost 0 bases, with 12 bases between them. This CDR3 spans 16 amino acids. In DNA, the CDR3 is TGTGCCAGCAGCTTAGGGAGGGAGTCCTTGAACACTGAAGCTTTCTTT. Protein: CASSLGRESLNTEAFF. Full variable domain (missing parts from reference TRBV11-2 and TRBJ1-1): EAGVAQSPRYKIIEKRQSVAFWCNPISGHATLYWYQQILGQGPKLLIQFQNNGVVDDSQLPKDRFSAERLKGVDSTLKIQPAKLEDSAVYLCASSLGRESLNTEAFFGQGTRLTVV.

The rearrangement links TRBV3-1 (or the pseudogene TRBV3-2) to TRBJ1-2; D not resolved. Germline V gene sequence: CDR1 LGHDT, CDR2 YNNKEL (reference sequence). V dropped 1 base and J dropped 5 bases, with 14 bases sitting between them. The CDR3 is 15 residues long. The DNA of the CDR3 is TGTGCCAGCAGCCAAGGATCGTACAGCAAATATGGCTACACCTTC. The encoded protein is CASSQGSYSKYGYTF.

This chain connects TRBV5-1 to TRBJ2-3; the D is unclear. Germline V gene sequence: CDR1 SGHRS, CDR2 YFSETQ. The CDR3 covers 13 residues. V lost 0 bases, J lost 3 bases, and 5 bases lay in between. The CDR3 DNA is TGCGCCAGCAGCTTGGTAGCAACAGATACGCAGTATTTT. Its protein product is CASSLVATDTQYF.

J is TRBJ2-5 and V is TRBV5-8; D not certain. This CDR3 has 12 amino acids. V lost 2 bases and J 5 bases, leaving 7 bases between the germline ends. Germline V gene sequence: CDR1 SGHTS, CDR2 YDEGEE. The CDR3 DNA is TGTGCCAGCAGCTTAACCGGGGAGACCCAGTACTTC. Its protein product is CASSLTGETQYF.

The chain combines TRBV27 with TRBJ2-7; weak D call: TRBD1 (6 bases). V was cut by 5 bases and J by 1 base, with 12 bases left in between. Germline assignment: CDR1 MNHEY and CDR2 SMNVEV (reference sequence). CDR3 length: 14 amino acids. CDR3 amino acids: CASSPPGQSYEQYF. The CDR3 nucleotides read TGTGCCAGCAGTCCCCCCGGACAGTCCTACGAGCAGTACTTC.

The rearrangement uses TRBV19 and TRBJ1-2, with D hard to call. This CDR3 contains 12 residues. Germline CDR1 reads LNHDA; CDR2 reads SQIVND (reference sequence). Trimming stripped 3 bases from V and 3 bases from J, with 5 bases between. The CDR3 region is CASSMSDYGYTF. The CDR3 bases are TGTGCCAGTAGTATGTCGGACTATGGCTACACCTTC.

The chain carries TRBV9 and TRBJ2-5, with 9 bases aligning to TRBD2. CDR1 is SGDLS, CDR2 YYNGEE, per germline. The V segment lost 1 base and the J segment 4 bases; nucleotides outside the gene matches: 11. The CDR3 sequence is 17 residues long. The CDR3 bases are TGTGCCAGCAGCGTAAGGATGAGCGGGAGGAACGGAGAGACCCAGTACTTC. It translates to CASSVRMSGRNGETQYF. Drawing the rest from reference TRBV9 and TRBJ2-5, the complete variable domain is DSGVTQTPKHLITATGQRVTLRCSPRSGDLSVYWYQQSLDQGLQFLIQYYNGEERAKGNILERFSAQQFPDLHSELNLSSLELGDSALYFCASSVRMSGRNGETQYFGPGTRLLVL.

The gene calls are TRBV2 and TRBJ2-5; 8 nucleotides agree with TRBD1. The CDR3 is 16 amino acids. In germline, CDR1 is SNHLY, CDR2 FYNNEI. The V segment lost 0 bases and the J segment 7 bases; nucleotides outside the gene matches: 10. CDR3 sequence reads: CASSEALGVDRVTQYF. The CDR3 DNA follows: TGTGCCAGCAGTGAAGCGCTGGGTGTGGACAGGGTGACCCAGTACTTC.

The J gene is TRBJ1-2, the V gene TRBV3-1 (or the pseudogene TRBV3-2), with D possibly TRBD1 on 6 matching bases. The CDR3 covers 16 residues. The germline V and J ends were trimmed by 6 bases and 7 bases, with 24 bases remaining between them. Germline CDR1 reads LGHDT; CDR2 reads YNNKEL (reference sequence). CDR3: CASRPKTGSPLFGYTF. Here the CDR3 DNA reads TGTGCCAGCAGACCAAAGACAGGATCCCCTCTTTTTGGCTACACCTTC.

DNA for the CDR3: TGTGCCAGCAGCTTAGTTGGTTCCGGACAGGCTAACACTGAAGCTTTCTTT. It specifies CASSLVGSGQANTEAFF. V usage is TRBV7-2 and J usage is TRBJ1-1, with 7 nucleotides matching TRBD1. The CDR3 covers 17 residues. CDR1 and CDR2 (germline): SGHTA, FQGNSA. The V segment lost 1 base and the J segment 2 bases; nucleotides outside the gene matches: 10.

The J gene is TRBJ1-2, the V gene TRBV28, with D tentatively TRBD1 (6 bases). The V and J ends lost 4 bases and 4 bases respectively, with 16 bases between them. Germline V lookup: CDR1 MDHEN, CDR2 SYDVKM. CDR3 length: 15 amino acids. CDR3 sequence reads: CASSSGGARTYGYTF. CDR3 nucleotides: TGTGCCAGCAGTTCTGGGGGGGCTCGGACCTATGGCTACACCTTC.

The chain uses TRBV19 and TRBJ1-5; 8 bases align to TRBD1. The germline CDR1 and CDR2 sequences are LNHDA and SQIVND (reference sequence). The V segment lost 5 bases and the J segment 4 bases; nucleotides outside the gene matches: 4. This CDR3 comprises 14 residues. CDR3 nucleotides: TGTGCCAGTAGTGCCGGGACAGGAAATCAGCCCCAGCATTTT. This sequence encodes CASSAGTGNQPQHF.

The genes are TRBV6-1 and TRBJ2-5; 7 bases fit TRBD2. The CDR3 is 15 residues long. V was pared by 1 base and J by 5 bases, with 7 bases of the junction left unmatched. Germline CDR1 MNHNS, CDR2 SASEGT. CDR3 bases: TGTGCCAGCAGTGAAGTTGGCGGGAGAACGGAGACCCAGTACTTC. As protein: CASSEVGGRTETQYF.

This clone was detected a few times. V and J are TRBV12-3 or TRBV12-4 and TRBJ2-5, with a tentative D call TRBD2 (6 bases). CDR3 length: 12 residues. Deletions cut 7 bases from V and 10 bases from J, with 16 bases between. CDR3 sequence reads: CASTQAGSGQYF. For the CDR3, the DNA is TGTGCCAGCACCCAAGCGGGTTCGGGCCAGTACTTC.

The V call is TRBV5-1, the J call TRBJ1-2; D is undetermined. The CDR3 extends over 13 amino acids. Germline loops: CDR1 SGHRS, CDR2 YFSETQ. Trimming left V 0 bases short and J 8 bases short, with 11 bases between. The DNA for the CDR3 is TGCGCCAGCAGCTTGGGGACCACGGGGGGCTACACCTTC. It codes for CASSLGTTGGYTF. The whole variable domain, remainder taken from reference TRBV5-1 and TRBJ1-2, is KAGVTQTPRYLIKTRGQQVTLSCSPISGHRSVSWYQQTPGQGLQFLFEYFSETQRNKGNFPGRFSGRQFSNSRSEMNVSTLELGDSALYLCASSLGTTGGYTFGSGTRLTVV.

This clone was counted a single time. This sequence joins TRBV7-6 and TRBJ2-1, with D maybe TRBD2 (6 bases). The V end lost 5 bases, the J end lost 9 bases, and 17 bases lay between the germline ends. CDR1 and CDR2 from the germline V gene are SGHVS and FNYEAQ. The CDR3 runs 14 residues. In DNA form, the CDR3 reads TGTGCCAGCAGCCCCCCTGAGGGAGGTGGTGAGCAGTTCTTC. As protein: CASSPPEGGGEQFF.

Remarks on this clone: The junction shows a germline mismatch at one end, possibly a read error. The rearrangement joins TRBV5-4 to TRBJ2-7, with TRBD2 matching 10 bases. The germline gives CDR1 SGHNT, CDR2 YYREEE (reference sequence). This CDR3 region has 16 residues. The CDR3 nucleotides are TGTGCCAGCAGCCCCAGGGCTAGCGGGAGTTCTATCCCCCCGTTCTTC. This translates into CASSPRASGSSIPPFF.

The CDR3 DNA follows: TGTGCCAGCAGTTCCGGGACAGGGGCCGCTGAAGCTTTCTTT. It encodes CASSSGTGAAEAFF. The chain combines TRBV28 with TRBJ1-1; 10 bases agree with TRBD1. The CDR3 has 14 amino acids. The germline V gene has CDR1 MDHEN and CDR2 SYDVKM. V shed 4 bases, J shed 6 bases, and the junction held 5 bases outside the gene matches.

This clone was counted between two and nine times. The rearrangement links TRBV5-5 to TRBJ1-2; D may be TRBD1 (6 bases). The V end lost 2 bases, the J end lost 0 bases, and 8 bases lay between the germline ends. This CDR3 spans 14 amino acids. CDR1 SGHKS and CDR2 YYEKEE come from the germline V gene (reference sequence). The CDR3 loop reads CASSLQGANYGYTF. The DNA of the CDR3 is TGTGCCAGCAGCTTACAGGGAGCTAACTATGGCTACACCTTC. Full variable domain (missing parts from reference TRBV5-5 and TRBJ1-2): DAGVTQSPTHLIKTRGQQVTLRCSPISGHKSVSWYQQVLGQGPQFIFQYYEKEERGRGNFPDRFSARQFPNYSSELNVNALLLGDSALYLCASSLQGANYGYTFGSGTRLTVV.

Only one count was recorded for this clone. The chain uses TRBV27 and TRBJ1-4, with 8 positions matching TRBD1. Per germline, CDR1 MNHEY and CDR2 SMNVEV (reference sequence). Trimming removed 2 bases from V and 8 bases from J; junction bases left unmatched: 4. The CDR3 sequence is 14 residues long. The CDR3, as DNA: TGTGCCAGCAGTTTACAGGGGGCGCGGGAAAAACTGTTTTTT. Its translation: CASSLQGAREKLFF.

The chain carries TRBV6-5 and TRBJ2-3; D call uncertain. Germline CDR1 MNHEY, CDR2 SVGAGI. This CDR3 contains 12 residues. V lost 7 bases, J lost 2 bases, and 7 bases lay in between. The CDR3 region is CASNPNTDTQYF. The CDR3 DNA reads as TGTGCCAGCAACCCTAACACAGATACGCAGTATTTT.